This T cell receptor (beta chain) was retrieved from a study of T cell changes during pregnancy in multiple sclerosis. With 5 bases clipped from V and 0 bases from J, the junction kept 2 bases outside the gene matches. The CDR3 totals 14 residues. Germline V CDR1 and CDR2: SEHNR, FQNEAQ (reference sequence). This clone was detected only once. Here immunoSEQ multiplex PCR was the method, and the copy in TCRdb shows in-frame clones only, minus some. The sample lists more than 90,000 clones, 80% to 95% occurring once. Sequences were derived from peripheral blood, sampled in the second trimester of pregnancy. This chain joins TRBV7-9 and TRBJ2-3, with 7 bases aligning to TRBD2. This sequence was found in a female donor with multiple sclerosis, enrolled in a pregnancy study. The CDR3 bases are TGTGCCAGCAGCCAGCGGGGAAGCACAGATACGCAGTATTTT. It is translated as CASSQRGSTDTQYF.